These T cell receptor beta chains were read from a single sample in a study of T-cell reconstitution after alpha-beta-depleted transplantation in children. TCRdb ran MiXCR on the PCR reads and lists one entry per CDR3 protein. This table has about 340,000 distinct CDR3 sequences, around 15% appearing once. The sample in question was PBMCs, mostly from graft donor cells, obtained 360 days after TCRalphabeta/CD19-depleted stem cell transplant. The receptors were gathered from a male patient aged 2 to 9 who had a stem cell transplant for acute lymphoblastic leukemia, so the T cells may come from the graft donor. CDR3s include the opening cysteine and the closing phenylalanine or tryptophan. Fields, in order: V gene, D gene, clone size, J gene, CDR3 DNA, CDR3 protein. D genes are given only for firm matches. Size tells how often a clone was seen (once, few, many) or the class of an expanded clone, and some rows leave it out.

v_call: TRBV19
d_call: -
clone_size: -
j_call: TRBJ2-5
cdr3_nt: TGTGCCAGTAGGAGTTGGGCCACGGTGACCCAGTACTTC
cdr3_aa: CASRSWATVTQYF

v_call: TRBV6-2/TRBV6-3
d_call: TRBD2
clone_size: once
j_call: TRBJ2-3
cdr3_nt: TGTGCCAGCAGCTCCCCGGCGGTAGCGGGGCTCACAGATACGCAGTATTTT
cdr3_aa: CASSSPAVAGLTDTQYF

v_call: TRBV10-3
d_call: -
clone_size: many
j_call: TRBJ2-7
cdr3_nt: TGTGCCATCTCCCGCTCCACGACCAACGAGCAGTACTTC
cdr3_aa: CAISRSTTNEQYF

v_call: TRBV4-3
d_call: -
clone_size: -
j_call: TRBJ1-1
cdr3_nt: TGCGCCAGCAGCCGGGGTTACAGGGAGGAAGCTTTCTTT
cdr3_aa: CASSRGYREEAFF

v_call: TRBV3-1
d_call: -
clone_size: -
j_call: TRBJ2-1
cdr3_nt: TGTGCCAGCAGCCAAGAGCCTAGCGAGTACAATGAGCAGTTCTTC
cdr3_aa: CASSQEPSEYNEQFF

v_call: TRBV4-3
d_call: -
clone_size: few
j_call: TRBJ2-1
cdr3_nt: TGCGCCAGCAGCCAAGGGGAGCAGAATGAGCAGTTCTTC
cdr3_aa: CASSQGEQNEQFF

v_call: TRBV3-1
d_call: -
clone_size: few
j_call: TRBJ2-3
cdr3_nt: TGTGCCAGCAGCCAAGAGGTAGGGTTGGATACAGATACGCAGTATTTT
cdr3_aa: CASSQEVGLDTDTQYF

v_call: TRBV6-2/TRBV6-3
d_call: -
clone_size: -
j_call: TRBJ2-1
cdr3_nt: TGTGCCAGCAGTTGGGAGGTGGCCTACAATGAGCAGTTCTTC
cdr3_aa: CASSWEVAYNEQFF

v_call: TRBV24-1
d_call: -
clone_size: few
j_call: TRBJ2-1
cdr3_nt: TGTGCCACCAGTGATTCCTCCCGACTGAACTCCTACAATGAGCAGTTCTTC
cdr3_aa: CATSDSSRLNSYNEQFF

v_call: TRBV29-1
d_call: -
clone_size: once
j_call: TRBJ2-5
cdr3_nt: TGCACCGTAATGGAACGAAAAGAGACCCAGTACTTC
cdr3_aa: CTVMERKETQYF

v_call: TRBV28
d_call: TRBD1
clone_size: -
j_call: TRBJ2-7
cdr3_nt: TGTGCCAGCAGTTCTACCTCCGGGACAGGGTCGGGCCTTCGCTACGAGCAGTACTTC
cdr3_aa: CASSSTSGTGSGLRYEQYF

v_call: TRBV6-5
d_call: TRBD1
clone_size: -
j_call: TRBJ2-3
cdr3_nt: TGTGCCAGCAGTCAGGGACAGACGCAGTATTTT
cdr3_aa: CASSQGQTQYF

v_call: TRBV27
d_call: TRBD2
clone_size: few
j_call: TRBJ2-1
cdr3_nt: TGTGCCAGCAAGCCTGGGACTAGGGGCAATGAGCAGTTCTTC
cdr3_aa: CASKPGTRGNEQFF

v_call: TRBV4-3
d_call: -
clone_size: -
j_call: TRBJ2-2
cdr3_nt: TGCGCCAGCAGCCAAGAACCCGCTTTGACATCCCTCACAGATTTATGTTTT
cdr3_aa: CASSQEPALTSLTDLCF

v_call: TRBV4-2
d_call: TRBD2
clone_size: -
j_call: TRBJ2-1
cdr3_nt: TGTGCCAGCAGCAAGACTAGCGGGAGGATGCATGAGCAGTTCTTC
cdr3_aa: CASSKTSGRMHEQFF

v_call: TRBV7-8
d_call: -
clone_size: many
j_call: TRBJ2-3
cdr3_nt: TGTGCCAGCAGCCTGCGACTAGGGACGTCCACAGATACGCAGTATTTT
cdr3_aa: CASSLRLGTSTDTQYF

v_call: TRBV5-1
d_call: -
clone_size: -
j_call: TRBJ2-2
cdr3_nt: TGCGCCAGCAGCTTGAGGAGTAGCGGAAACACCGGGGAGCTGTTTTTT
cdr3_aa: CASSLRSSGNTGELFF

v_call: TRBV5-1
d_call: -
clone_size: many
j_call: TRBJ2-7
cdr3_nt: TGCGCCAGCAGCTTCACCGGGAGCTACGAGCAGTACTTC
cdr3_aa: CASSFTGSYEQYF

v_call: TRBV5-6
d_call: -
clone_size: -
j_call: TRBJ2-1
cdr3_nt: TGTGCCAGCAGCTGGCCCCCCAATGAGCAGTTCTTC
cdr3_aa: CASSWPPNEQFF

v_call: TRBV4-2
d_call: TRBD1
clone_size: few
j_call: TRBJ2-5
cdr3_nt: TGTGCCAGCGCCCGGGACAGGGGGCGTGGAGAGACCCAGTACTTC
cdr3_aa: CASARDRGRGETQYF

v_call: TRBV10-2
d_call: TRBD1
clone_size: once
j_call: TRBJ1-3
cdr3_nt: TGCGCCAGCAGGGACAGGGGGAACGGAAACACCATATATTTT
cdr3_aa: CASRDRGNGNTIYF

v_call: TRBV6-5
d_call: TRBD2
clone_size: -
j_call: TRBJ2-2
cdr3_nt: TGTGCCAGCAGTTACTCGGGCGGGAGGGCCTACACCGGGGAGCTGTTTTTT
cdr3_aa: CASSYSGGRAYTGELFF

v_call: TRBV13
d_call: TRBD1
clone_size: -
j_call: TRBJ1-1
cdr3_nt: TGTGCCAGCAGCTCCTATACCGACAGGGAGGGCACTGAAGCTTTCTTT
cdr3_aa: CASSSYTDREGTEAFF